This T cell receptor (beta chain) was observed in a study of shared clonotypes between healthy human individuals. Naive CD8 cells lacked CD45RO and underwent positive selection for CCR7, leaving out terminally differentiated effector memory CD45RA+ cells. Germline V gives CDR1 SNHLY, CDR2 FYNNEI. Between the trimmed V and J ends, which lost 8 bases and 10 bases, there was a span of 15 bases. The CDR3 extends over 12 amino acids. TCRdb keeps only in-frame clones here, not all; method: immunoSEQ multiplex PCR. The sample lists about 590,000 clones, over 95% occurring once. The sequence was collected from a woman aged 25 to 45 in good health. The V call is TRBV2, the J call TRBJ2-1, with D perhaps TRBD2 (5 bases). The sample taken for sequencing was naive CD8+ T cells sorted from blood. The CDR3 bases are TGTGCCAGCGAGCGGACCGAGAGAGAGCAGTTCTTC. Its translation: CASERTEREQFF.